This T cell receptor (beta chain) was sequenced in a study of cytomegalovirus exposure and HLA in healthy donors. CDR1 is SNHLY and CDR2 is FYNNEI in the germline V gene. With V trimmed by 10 bases and J by 9 bases, 9 bases remained unmatched. The CDR3 is made up of 15 amino acids. Study results and caveats: The authors later found most CMV-associated TCR beta chains appeared HLA-restricted.

Regarding this clone: Its antigen remains unknown.

This PCR relied on a set of 60 Vbeta primers and 13 Jbeta primers. Clones were sequenced by immunoSEQ multiplex PCR, and TCRdb holds only the in-frame ones, with some missing. The sample holds fewer than 150,000 clones; approximately 80% are singletons and the top ten take about 5%. The chain combines TRBV2 with TRBJ2-1; TRBD2 matches at 16 bases. The source material was PBMCs. The TCR originated in a male donor in good health and CMV-seronegative. The chain's CDR3 is CANSGTSGGVSEQFF. Written as DNA, the CDR3 is TGTGCCAACTCCGGGACTAGCGGGGGGGTTAGTGAGCAGTTCTTC. Together with reference TRBV2 and TRBJ2-1, the CDR3 gives the full variable domain: EPEVTQTPSHQVTQMGQEVILRCVPISNHLYFYWYRQILGQKVEFLVSFYNNEISEKSEIFDDQFSVERPDGSNFTLKIRSTKLEDSAMYFCANSGTSGGVSEQFFGPGTRLTVL.